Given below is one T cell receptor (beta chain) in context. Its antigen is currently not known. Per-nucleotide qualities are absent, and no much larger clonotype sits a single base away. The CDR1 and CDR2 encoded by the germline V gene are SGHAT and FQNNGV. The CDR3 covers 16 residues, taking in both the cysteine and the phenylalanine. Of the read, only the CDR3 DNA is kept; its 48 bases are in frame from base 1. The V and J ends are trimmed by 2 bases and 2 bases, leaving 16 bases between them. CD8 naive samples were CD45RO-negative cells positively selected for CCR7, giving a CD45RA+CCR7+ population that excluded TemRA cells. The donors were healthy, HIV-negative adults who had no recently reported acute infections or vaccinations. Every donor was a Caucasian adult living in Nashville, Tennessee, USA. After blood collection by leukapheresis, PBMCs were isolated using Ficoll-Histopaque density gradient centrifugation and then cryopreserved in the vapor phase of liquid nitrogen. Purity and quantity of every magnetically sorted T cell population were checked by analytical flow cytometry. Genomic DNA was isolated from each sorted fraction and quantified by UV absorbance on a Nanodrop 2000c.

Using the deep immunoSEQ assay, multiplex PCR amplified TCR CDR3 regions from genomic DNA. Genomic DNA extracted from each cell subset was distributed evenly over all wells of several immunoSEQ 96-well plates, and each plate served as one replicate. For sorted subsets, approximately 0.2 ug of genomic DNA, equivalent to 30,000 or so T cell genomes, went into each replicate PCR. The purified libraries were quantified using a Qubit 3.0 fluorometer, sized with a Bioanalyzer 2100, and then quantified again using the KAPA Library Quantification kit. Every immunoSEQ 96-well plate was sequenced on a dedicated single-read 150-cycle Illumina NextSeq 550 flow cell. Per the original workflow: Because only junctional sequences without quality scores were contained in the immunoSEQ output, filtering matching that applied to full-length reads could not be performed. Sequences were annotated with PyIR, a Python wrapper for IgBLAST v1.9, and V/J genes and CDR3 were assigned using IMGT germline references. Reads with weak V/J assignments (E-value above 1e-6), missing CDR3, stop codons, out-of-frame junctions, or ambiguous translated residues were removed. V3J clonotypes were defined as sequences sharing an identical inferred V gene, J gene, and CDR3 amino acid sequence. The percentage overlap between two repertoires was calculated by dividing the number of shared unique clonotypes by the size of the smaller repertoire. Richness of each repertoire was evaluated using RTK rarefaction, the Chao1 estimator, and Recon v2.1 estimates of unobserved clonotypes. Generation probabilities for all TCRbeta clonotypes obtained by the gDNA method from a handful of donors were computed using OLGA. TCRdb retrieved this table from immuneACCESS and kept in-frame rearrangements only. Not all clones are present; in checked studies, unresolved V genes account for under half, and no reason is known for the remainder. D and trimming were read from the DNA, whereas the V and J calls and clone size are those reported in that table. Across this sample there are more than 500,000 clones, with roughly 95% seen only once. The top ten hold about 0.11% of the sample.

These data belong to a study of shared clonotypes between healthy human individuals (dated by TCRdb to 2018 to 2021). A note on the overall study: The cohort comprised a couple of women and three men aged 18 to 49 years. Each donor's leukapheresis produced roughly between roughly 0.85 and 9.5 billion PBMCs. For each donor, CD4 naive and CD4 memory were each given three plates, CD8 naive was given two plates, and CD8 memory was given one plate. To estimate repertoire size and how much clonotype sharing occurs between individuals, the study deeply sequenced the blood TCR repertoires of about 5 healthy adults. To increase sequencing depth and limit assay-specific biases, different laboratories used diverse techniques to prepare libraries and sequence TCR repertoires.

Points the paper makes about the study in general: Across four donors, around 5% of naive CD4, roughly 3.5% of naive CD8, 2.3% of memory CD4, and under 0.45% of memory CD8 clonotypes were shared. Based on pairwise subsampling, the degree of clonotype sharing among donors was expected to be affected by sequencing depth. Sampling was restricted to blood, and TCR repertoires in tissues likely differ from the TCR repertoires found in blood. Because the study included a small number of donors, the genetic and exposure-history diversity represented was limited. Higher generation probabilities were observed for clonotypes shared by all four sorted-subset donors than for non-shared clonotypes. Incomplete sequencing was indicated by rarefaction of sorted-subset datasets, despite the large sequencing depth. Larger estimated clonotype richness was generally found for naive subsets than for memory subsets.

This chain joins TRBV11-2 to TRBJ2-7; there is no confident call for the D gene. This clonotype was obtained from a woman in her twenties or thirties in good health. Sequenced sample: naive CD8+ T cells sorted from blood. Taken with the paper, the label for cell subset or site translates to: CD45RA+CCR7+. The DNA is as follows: TGTGCCAGCAGCTTAAACTCGGTCGGCAGAGCCTACGAGCAGTACTTC. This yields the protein CASSLNSVGRAYEQYF.